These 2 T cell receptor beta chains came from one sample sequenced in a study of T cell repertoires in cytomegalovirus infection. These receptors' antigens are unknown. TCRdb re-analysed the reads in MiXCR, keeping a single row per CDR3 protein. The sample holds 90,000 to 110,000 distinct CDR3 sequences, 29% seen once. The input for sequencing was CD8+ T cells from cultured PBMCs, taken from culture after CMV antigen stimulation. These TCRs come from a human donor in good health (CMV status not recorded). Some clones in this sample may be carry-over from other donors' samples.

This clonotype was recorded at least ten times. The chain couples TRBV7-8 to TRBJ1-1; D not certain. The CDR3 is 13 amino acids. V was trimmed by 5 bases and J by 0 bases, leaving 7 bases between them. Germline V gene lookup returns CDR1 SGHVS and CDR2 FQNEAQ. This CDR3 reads CASSLGMNTEAFF. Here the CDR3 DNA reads TGTGCCAGCAGCCTCGGGATGAACACTGAAGCTTTCTTT.

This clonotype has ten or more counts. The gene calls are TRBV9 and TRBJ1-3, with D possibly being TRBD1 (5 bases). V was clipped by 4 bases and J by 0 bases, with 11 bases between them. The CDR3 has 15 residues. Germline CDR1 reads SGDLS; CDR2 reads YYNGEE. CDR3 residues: CASSPGRISGNTIYF. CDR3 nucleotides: TGTGCCAGCAGCCCGGGGCGGATCTCTGGAAACACCATATATTTT.